The next 7 T cell receptor beta chains were all read from a single sample in a study of breast tumors, draining lymph nodes, adjacent tissues. TCRdb processed the multiplex PCR reads anew with MiXCR; each CDR3 protein has one entry. The table includes tens of thousands of distinct CDR3 sequences, about 60% detected once. The sequenced sample consisted of breast tumor tissue. The receptors here all came from a female donor with breast cancer. Some clones in this sample may be carry-over from other donors' samples.

This clonotype appeared a few times. A read error is possible here, since a much larger clone lies one base away. V usage is TRBV6-5 and J usage is TRBJ2-1; no reliable D call. The CDR3 covers 14 residues. Germline V gene data show CDR1 as MNHEY and CDR2 as SVGAGI. With 5 bases removed from V and 2 bases from J, the gap between germline ends came to 10 bases. The CDR3 DNA reads as TGTGCCAGCAGTCACTTAGGGACCTACAATGAGCAGTTCTTC. This sequence encodes CASSHLGTYNEQFF.

This clonotype has a count of ten or more. The chain combines TRBV5-1 with TRBJ2-5, with 10 bases identical to TRBD2. The CDR3 loop spans 17 amino acids. V lost 0 bases and J lost 1; bases outside the gene matches: 6. Germline values: CDR1 SGHRS, CDR2 YFSETQ. Written as DNA, the CDR3 is TGCGCCAGCAGCTTGGGGCTAGCGGGAGCGGGCCAAGAGACCCAGTACTTC. Translating it yields CASSLGLAGAGQETQYF.

This clonotype came up many times. The V call is TRBV3-2, the J call TRBJ2-5; whether TRBD2, the table's D call, matches the DNA was not checked. TRBV3-2 is marked as a pseudogene. This CDR3 is built from 17 residues. DNA of the CDR3: TGTGCCAGCAGCCAACGGACTAGCGGGGGGCCGGGGGAGACCCAGTACTTC. Translation: CASSQRTSGGPGETQYF.

This clonotype was detected ten times or more. This rearrangement joins TRBV4-1 to TRBJ2-5; tentative D call: TRBD1 (6 bases). The V and J ends lost 4 bases and 4 bases respectively, with 16 bases between them. Germline values: CDR1 MGHRA, CDR2 YSYEKL. The CDR3 extends over 15 amino acids. The CDR3 DNA follows: TGCGCCAGCAGCCCACCCAGGGGATTGGGAGAGACCCAGTACTTC. It codes for CASSPPRGLGETQYF.

The CDR3 nucleotides are TGTGCCAGCAGCCGGACTAGCGGCGCGGAGACCCAGTACTTC. This sequence encodes CASSRTSGAETQYF. This chain uses TRBV7-3 with TRBJ2-5; 10 positions agree with TRBD2. Trimming removed 5 bases from V and 5 bases from J; junction bases left unmatched: 5. Germline CDR1 SGHTA, CDR2 FQGTGA. The CDR3 totals 14 residues. The variable domain in full, completed from reference TRBV7-3 and TRBJ2-5, reads GAGVSQTPSNKVTEKGKYVELRCDPISGHTALYWYRQSLGQGPEFLIYFQGTGAADDSGLPNDRFFAVRPEGSVSTLKIQRTERGDSAVYLCASSRTSGAETQYFGPGTRLLVL.

This rearrangement joins TRBV12-3 or TRBV12-4 to TRBJ2-3; 10 bases are a match to TRBD2. The CDR3 has 15 amino acids. V lost 4 bases, J lost 2 bases, and 3 bases stayed unmatched. In DNA form, the CDR3 reads TGTGCCAGCAGTTCCCTAGCGGGGGCCACAGATACGCAGTATTTT. It yields the protein CASSSLAGATDTQYF.

CDR3 sequence: CATSLPRGNTGELFF. The CDR3 DNA follows: TGTGCCACCAGTCTACCCAGGGGAAACACCGGGGAGCTGTTTTTT. V and J are TRBV24-1 and TRBJ2-2; possibly TRBD1 for D (6 bases). CDR3 length equals 15 residues. V dropped 6 bases and J dropped 2 bases, with 12 bases sitting between them. Germline CDR1 is KGHDR and CDR2 is SFDVKD.